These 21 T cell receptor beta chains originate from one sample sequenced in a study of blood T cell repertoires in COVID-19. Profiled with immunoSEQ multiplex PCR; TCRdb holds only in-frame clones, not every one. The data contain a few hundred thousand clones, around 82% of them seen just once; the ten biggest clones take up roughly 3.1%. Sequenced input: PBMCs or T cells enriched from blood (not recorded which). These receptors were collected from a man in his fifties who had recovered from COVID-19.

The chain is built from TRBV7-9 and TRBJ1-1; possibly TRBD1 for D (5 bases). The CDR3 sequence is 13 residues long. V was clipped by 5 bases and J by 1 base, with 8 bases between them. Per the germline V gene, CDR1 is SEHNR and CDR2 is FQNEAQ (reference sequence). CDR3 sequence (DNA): TGTGCCAGCAGCCACGACAGGAACACTGAAGCTTTCTTT. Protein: CASSHDRNTEAFF.

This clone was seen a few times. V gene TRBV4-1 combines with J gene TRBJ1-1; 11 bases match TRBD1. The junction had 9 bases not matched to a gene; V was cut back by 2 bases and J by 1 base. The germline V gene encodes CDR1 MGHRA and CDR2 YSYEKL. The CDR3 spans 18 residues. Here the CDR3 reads CASSQTKDRGRRNTEAFF. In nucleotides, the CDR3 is TGCGCCAGCAGCCAAACGAAGGACAGGGGGCGAAGGAACACTGAAGCTTTCTTT.

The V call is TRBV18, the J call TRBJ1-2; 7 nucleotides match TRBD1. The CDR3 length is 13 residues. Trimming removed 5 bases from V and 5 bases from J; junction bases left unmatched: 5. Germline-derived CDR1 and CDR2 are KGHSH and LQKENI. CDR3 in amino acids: CASSGTAGYGYTF. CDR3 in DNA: TGTGCCAGCTCAGGGACAGCGGGTTATGGCTACACCTTC.

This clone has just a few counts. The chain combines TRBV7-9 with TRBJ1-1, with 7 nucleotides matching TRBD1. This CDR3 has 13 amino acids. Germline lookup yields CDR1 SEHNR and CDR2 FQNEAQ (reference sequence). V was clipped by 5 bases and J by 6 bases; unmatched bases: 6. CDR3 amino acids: CASSPTQGAEAFF. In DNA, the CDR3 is TGTGCCAGCAGCCCGACCCAGGGGGCTGAAGCTTTCTTT.

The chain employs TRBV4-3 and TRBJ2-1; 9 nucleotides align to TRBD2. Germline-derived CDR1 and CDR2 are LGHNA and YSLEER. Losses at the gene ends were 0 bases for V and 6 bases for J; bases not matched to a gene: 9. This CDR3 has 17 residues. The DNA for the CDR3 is TGCGCCAGCAGCCAAGATCGGTTCGCGGGAGGGCTCAATGAGCAGTTCTTC. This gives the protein CASSQDRFAGGLNEQFF.

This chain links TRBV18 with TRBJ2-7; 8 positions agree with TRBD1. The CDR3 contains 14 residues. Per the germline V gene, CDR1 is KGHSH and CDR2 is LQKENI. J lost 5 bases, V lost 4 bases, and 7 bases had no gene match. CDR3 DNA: TGTGCCAGCTCACTAAGGCAGGGGGCCCACGAGCAGTACTTC. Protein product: CASSLRQGAHEQYF.

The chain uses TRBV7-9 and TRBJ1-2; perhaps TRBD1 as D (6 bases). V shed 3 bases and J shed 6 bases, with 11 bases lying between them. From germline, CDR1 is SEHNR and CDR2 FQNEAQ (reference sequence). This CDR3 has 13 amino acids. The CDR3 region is CASSFEQGHGYTF. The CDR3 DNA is TGTGCCAGCAGCTTTGAACAGGGACATGGCTACACCTTC. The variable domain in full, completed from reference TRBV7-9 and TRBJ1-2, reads DTGVSQNPRHKITKRGQNVTFRCDPISEHNRLYWYRQTLGQGPEFLTYFQNEAQLEKSRLLSDRFSAERPKGSFSTLEIQRTEQGDSAMYLCASSFEQGHGYTFGSGTRLTVV.

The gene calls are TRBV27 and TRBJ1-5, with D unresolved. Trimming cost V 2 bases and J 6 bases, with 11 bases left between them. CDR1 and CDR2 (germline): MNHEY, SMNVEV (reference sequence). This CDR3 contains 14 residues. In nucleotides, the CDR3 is TGTGCCAGCAGTTTAGGCAGGCTAAGTCAGCCCCAGCATTTT. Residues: CASSLGRLSQPQHF.

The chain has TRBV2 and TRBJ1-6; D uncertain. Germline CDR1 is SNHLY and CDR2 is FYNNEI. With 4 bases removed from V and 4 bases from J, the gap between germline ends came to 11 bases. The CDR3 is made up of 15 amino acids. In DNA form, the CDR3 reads TGTGCCAGCAGTGCACTTAACCCGTATAATTCACCCCTCCACTTT. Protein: CASSALNPYNSPLHF.

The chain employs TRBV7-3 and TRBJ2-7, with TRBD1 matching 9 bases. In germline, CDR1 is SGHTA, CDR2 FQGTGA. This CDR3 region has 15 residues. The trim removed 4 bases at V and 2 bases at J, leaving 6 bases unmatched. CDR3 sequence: CASSSAGTGPYEQYF. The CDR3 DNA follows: TGTGCCAGCAGCTCCGCGGGGACAGGGCCCTACGAGCAGTACTTC.

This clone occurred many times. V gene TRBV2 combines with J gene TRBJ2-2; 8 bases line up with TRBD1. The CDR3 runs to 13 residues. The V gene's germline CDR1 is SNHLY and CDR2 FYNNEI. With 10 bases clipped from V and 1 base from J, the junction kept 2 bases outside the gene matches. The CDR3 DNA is TGTGCCAACGGACAGGGGAACACCGGGGAGCTGTTTTTT. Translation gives CANGQGNTGELFF. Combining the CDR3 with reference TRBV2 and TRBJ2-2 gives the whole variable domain EPEVTQTPSHQVTQMGQEVILRCVPISNHLYFYWYRQILGQKVEFLVSFYNNEISEKSEIFDDQFSVERPDGSNFTLKIRSTKLEDSAMYFCANGQGNTGELFFGEGSRLTVL.

The CDR3 DNA reads TGTGCCAGCAGTCGGGATCAAGAGACCCAGTACTTC. Amino acid sequence: CASSRDQETQYF. V is TRBV5-8 and J is TRBJ2-5, with D possibly matching TRBD2 (5 bases). This CDR3 contains 12 residues. Germline CDR1 reads SGHTS; CDR2 reads YDEGEE. The V gene lost 5 bases and the J gene lost 2 bases, with 7 bases spanning the gap.

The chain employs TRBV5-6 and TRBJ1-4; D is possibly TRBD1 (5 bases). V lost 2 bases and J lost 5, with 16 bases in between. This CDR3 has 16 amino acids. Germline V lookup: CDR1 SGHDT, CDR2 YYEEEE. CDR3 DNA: TGTGCCAGCAGCTTTCGTTTGGGGCAGGGAAATGAAAAACTGTTTTTT. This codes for CASSFRLGQGNEKLFF.

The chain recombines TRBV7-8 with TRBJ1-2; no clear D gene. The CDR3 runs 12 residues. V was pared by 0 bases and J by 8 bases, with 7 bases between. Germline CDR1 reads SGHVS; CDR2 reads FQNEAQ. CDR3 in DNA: TGTGCCAGCAGCTTAGCCCTCGAGGGCTACACCTTC. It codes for CASSLALEGYTF.

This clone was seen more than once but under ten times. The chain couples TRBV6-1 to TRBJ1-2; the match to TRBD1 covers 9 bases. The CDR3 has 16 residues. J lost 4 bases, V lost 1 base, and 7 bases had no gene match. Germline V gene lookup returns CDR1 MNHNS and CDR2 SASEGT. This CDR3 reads CASSEGTGALLYGYTF. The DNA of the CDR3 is TGTGCCAGCAGTGAAGGGACAGGGGCACTCCTCTATGGCTACACCTTC.

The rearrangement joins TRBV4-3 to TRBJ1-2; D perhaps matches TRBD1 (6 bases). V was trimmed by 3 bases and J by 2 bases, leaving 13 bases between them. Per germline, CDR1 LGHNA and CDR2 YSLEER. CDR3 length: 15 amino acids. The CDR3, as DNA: TGCGCCAGCAGCCAGAACCACAGGGTCAACTATGGCTACACCTTC. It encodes CASSQNHRVNYGYTF.

CDR3 region: CASSPGTGKNSPLHF. CDR3 DNA sequence: TGTGCCAGCAGCCCCGGGACAGGGAAAAATTCACCCCTCCACTTT. J is TRBJ1-6 and V is TRBV27; 9 positions agree with TRBD1. This CDR3 spans 15 amino acids. V gave up 6 bases and J gave up 7 bases; unmatched junction bases: 7. Germline V gene data show CDR1 as MNHEY and CDR2 as SMNVEV (reference sequence).

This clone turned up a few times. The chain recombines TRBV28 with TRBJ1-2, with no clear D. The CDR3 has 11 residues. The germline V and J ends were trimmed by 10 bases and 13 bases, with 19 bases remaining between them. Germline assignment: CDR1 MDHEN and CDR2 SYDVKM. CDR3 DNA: TGTGCCACCCCTGGGCTCGGCGGGTTCACCTTC. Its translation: CATPGLGGFTF.

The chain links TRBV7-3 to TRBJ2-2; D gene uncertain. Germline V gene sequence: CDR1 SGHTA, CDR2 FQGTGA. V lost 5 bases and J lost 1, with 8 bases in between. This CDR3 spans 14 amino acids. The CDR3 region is CASSRPGNTGELFF. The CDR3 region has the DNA TGTGCCAGCAGCCGTCCAGGGAACACCGGGGAGCTGTTTTTT.

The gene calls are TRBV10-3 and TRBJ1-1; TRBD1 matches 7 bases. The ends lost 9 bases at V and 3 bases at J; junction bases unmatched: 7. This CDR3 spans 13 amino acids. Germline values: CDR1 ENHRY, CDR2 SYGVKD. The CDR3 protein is CAIQITGDTEAFF. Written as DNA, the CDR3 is TGTGCCATACAGATCACAGGGGACACTGAAGCTTTCTTT.

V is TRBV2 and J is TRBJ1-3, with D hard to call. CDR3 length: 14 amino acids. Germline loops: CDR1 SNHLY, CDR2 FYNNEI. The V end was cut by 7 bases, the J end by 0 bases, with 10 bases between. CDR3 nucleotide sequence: TGTGCCAGCATGTTGAGAGACTCTGGAAACACCATATATTTT. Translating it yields CASMLRDSGNTIYF. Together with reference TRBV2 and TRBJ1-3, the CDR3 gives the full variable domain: EPEVTQTPSHQVTQMGQEVILRCVPISNHLYFYWYRQILGQKVEFLVSFYNNEISEKSEIFDDQFSVERPDGSNFTLKIRSTKLEDSAMYFCASMLRDSGNTIYFGEGSWLTVV.